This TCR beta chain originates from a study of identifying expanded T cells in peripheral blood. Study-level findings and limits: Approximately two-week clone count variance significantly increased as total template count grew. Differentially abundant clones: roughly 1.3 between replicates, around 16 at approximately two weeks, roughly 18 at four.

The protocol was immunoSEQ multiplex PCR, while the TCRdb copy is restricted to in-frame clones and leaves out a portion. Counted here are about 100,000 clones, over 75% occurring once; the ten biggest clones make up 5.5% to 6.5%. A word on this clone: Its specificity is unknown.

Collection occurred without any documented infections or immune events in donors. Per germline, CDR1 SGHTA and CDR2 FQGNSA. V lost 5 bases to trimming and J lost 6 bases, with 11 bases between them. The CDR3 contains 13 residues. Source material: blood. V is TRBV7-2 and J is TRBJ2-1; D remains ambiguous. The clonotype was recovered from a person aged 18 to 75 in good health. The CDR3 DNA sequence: TGTGCCAGCAGCGCACAAGTCCGCAATGAGCAGTTCTTC. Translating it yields CASSAQVRNEQFF.